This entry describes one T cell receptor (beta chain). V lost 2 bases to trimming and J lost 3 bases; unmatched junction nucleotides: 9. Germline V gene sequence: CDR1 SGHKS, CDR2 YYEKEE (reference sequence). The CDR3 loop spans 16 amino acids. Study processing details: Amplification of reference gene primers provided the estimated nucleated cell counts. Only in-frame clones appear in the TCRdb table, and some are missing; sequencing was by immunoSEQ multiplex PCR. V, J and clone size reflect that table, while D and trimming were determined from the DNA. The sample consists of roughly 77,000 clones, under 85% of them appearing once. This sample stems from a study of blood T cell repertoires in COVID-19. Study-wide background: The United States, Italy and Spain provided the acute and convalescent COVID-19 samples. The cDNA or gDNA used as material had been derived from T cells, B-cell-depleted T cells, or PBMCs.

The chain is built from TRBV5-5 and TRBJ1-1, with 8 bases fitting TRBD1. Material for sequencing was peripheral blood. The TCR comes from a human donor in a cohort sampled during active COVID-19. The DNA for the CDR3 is TGTGCCAGCAGCTTATCAGGGGGCGGCTGGGACACTGAAGCTTTCTTT. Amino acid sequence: CASSLSGGGWDTEAFF. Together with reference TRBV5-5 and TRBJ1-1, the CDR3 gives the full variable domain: DAGVTQSPTHLIKTRGQQVTLRCSPISGHKSVSWYQQVLGQGPQFIFQYYEKEERGRGNFPDRFSARQFPNYSSELNVNALLLGDSALYLCASSLSGGGWDTEAFFGQGTRLTVV.